This entry lists 7 T cell receptor beta chains sequenced from one sample in a study of blood T cell repertoires in COVID-19. The protocol was immunoSEQ multiplex PCR, while the TCRdb copy is restricted to in-frame clones and leaves out a portion. The sample carries fewer than 200,000 clones, roughly 86% recorded once. Material: peripheral blood. The receptors stem from a woman in her 50s with acute or convalescent COVID-19.

The sample holds one count of this clone. The chain employs TRBV7-6 and TRBJ1-2; 7 bases match TRBD1. Germline assignment: CDR1 SGHVS and CDR2 FNYEAQ. The CDR3 sequence is 15 residues long. Losses at the gene ends were 5 bases for V and 6 bases for J; bases not matched to a gene: 12. In nucleotides, the CDR3 is TGTGCCAGCAGCCCCAGTGGGGGACAGCTTCATGGCTACACCTTC. The encoded protein is CASSPSGGQLHGYTF.

This clone showed up just a few times. This chain links TRBV12-5 with TRBJ2-1, with D perhaps TRBD1 (6 bases). CDR3 length equals 15 residues. CDR1 LGHNT and CDR2 FRNRAP come from the germline V gene. With 1 base removed from V and 6 bases from J, the gap between germline ends came to 13 bases. This CDR3 is CASGLEQGIGNEQFF. The CDR3 DNA reads TGTGCTAGTGGTTTGGAACAGGGTATTGGCAATGAGCAGTTCTTC.

The V gene is TRBV30, the J gene TRBJ2-3; 12 bases match TRBD2. The CDR3 is 13 amino acids. The germline V gene encodes CDR1 GTSNPN and CDR2 SVGIG (reference sequence). V gave up 7 bases and J gave up 5 bases; unmatched junction bases: 4. The CDR3 sequence: CASTSGRLDTQYF. CDR3 bases: TGTGCCTCGACTAGCGGGAGATTAGATACGCAGTATTTT.

V is TRBV7-2 and J is TRBJ1-1, with D perhaps matching TRBD1 (6 bases). The V end was cut by 1 base, the J end by 1 base, with 13 bases between. The CDR3 is made up of 16 amino acids. Germline values: CDR1 SGHTA, CDR2 FQGNSA. DNA of the CDR3: TGTGCCAGCAGCTTAGGCCGCGGGGGGCAGAACACTGAAGCTTTCTTT. It specifies CASSLGRGGQNTEAFF.

With regard to this clone: A much larger clone sits a single nucleotide away, making a read error possible. This chain links TRBV24-1 with TRBJ1-1; a possible D gene is TRBD1 (6 bases). CDR1 is KGHDR and CDR2 is SFDVKD in the germline V gene. Trimming left V 2 bases short and J 1 base short, with 10 bases between. CDR3 length: 15 residues. CDR3 nucleotides: TGTGCCACCAGTGATTCCCGGACAGCGAACACTGAAGCTTTCTTT. Protein: CATSDSRTANTEAFF.

The genes are TRBV5-6 and TRBJ1-6, with 10 bases lining up with TRBD1. The germline V gene has CDR1 SGHDT and CDR2 YYEEEE. This CDR3 has 14 residues. V lost 3 bases to trimming and J lost 8 bases; unmatched junction nucleotides: 2. The chain's CDR3 is CASSWTGGDSPLHF. In DNA, the CDR3 is TGTGCCAGCAGCTGGACAGGGGGAGATTCACCCCTCCACTTT.

V gene TRBV9 combines with J gene TRBJ2-7; TRBD1 aligns across 8 bases. From germline, CDR1 is SGDLS and CDR2 YYNGEE. The CDR3 runs to 14 residues. Unmatched junction bases numbered 3, after V lost 0 bases and J lost 4 bases. The CDR3 protein is CASSVGQGMYEQYF. DNA of the CDR3: TGTGCCAGCAGCGTAGGACAGGGGATGTACGAGCAGTACTTC.